This T cell receptor beta chain derives from a study of beta chain features in type 1 diabetes. Whole-study context: No patient-donor differences in age, gender, total cells or subset yield.

The CDR3 runs to 15 residues. V dropped 5 bases and J dropped 0 bases, with 16 bases sitting between them. Germline values: CDR1 GTSNPN, CDR2 SVGIG (reference sequence). On this clone: Antigen: not known.

Study findings and constraints: For cells with high TCR expression, cDNA sequencing could yield over-representation. The study left unresolved whether HLA type influences TCRB rearrangement. Researchers reported that naive, central memory and Treg TCRB repertoires appeared more similar in patients than in healthy donors.

cDNA synthesis used the whole RNA isolate, giving expressed TCRB sequences. TCRdb's copy holds only in-frame clones and misses some; the assay was immunoSEQ multiplex PCR. The sample includes some 270,000 clones, 7% to 9% of them seen just once. The sequence came from a woman in her late teens or twenties in good health. This chain uses TRBV30 with TRBJ1-1, with D tentatively TRBD1 (6 bases). The source material was central memory CD4+ T cells from blood. The CDR3 bases are TGTGCCTGGTCGTACAGGGTGAATATGAACACTGAAGCTTTCTTT. Amino acids: CAWSYRVNMNTEAFF.